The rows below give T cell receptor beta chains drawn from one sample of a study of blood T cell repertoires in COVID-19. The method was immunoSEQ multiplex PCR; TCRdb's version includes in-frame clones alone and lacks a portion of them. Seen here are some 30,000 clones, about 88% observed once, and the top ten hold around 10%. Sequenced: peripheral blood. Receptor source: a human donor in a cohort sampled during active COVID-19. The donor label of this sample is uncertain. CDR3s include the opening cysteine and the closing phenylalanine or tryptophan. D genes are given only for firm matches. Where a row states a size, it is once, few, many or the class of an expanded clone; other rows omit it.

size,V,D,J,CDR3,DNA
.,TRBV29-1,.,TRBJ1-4,CSVDLGTRKLFF,TGCAGCGTTGATCTCGGTACGCGGAAACTGTTTTTT
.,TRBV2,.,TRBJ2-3,CASIPGTRTDTQYF,TGTGCCAGCATCCCAGGGACTCGGACAGATACGCAGTATTTT
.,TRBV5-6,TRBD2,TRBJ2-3,CASSSTSGSRADTQYF,TGTGCCAGCAGCTCGACTAGCGGGAGTAGGGCGGATACGCAGTATTTT
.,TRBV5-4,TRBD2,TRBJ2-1,CASSGTSGTYNEQFF,TGTGCCAGCAGCGGGACTAGCGGGACCTACAATGAGCAGTTCTTC
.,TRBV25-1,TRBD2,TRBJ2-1,CASSDSGGFSSYNEQFF,TGTGCCAGCAGTGATAGCGGGGGTTTTAGCTCCTACAATGAGCAGTTCTTC
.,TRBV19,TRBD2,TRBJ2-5,CASSIGTSGQETQYF,TGTGCCAGTAGTATAGGAACTAGCGGACAAGAGACCCAGTACTTC
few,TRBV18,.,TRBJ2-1,CASSPTQTIYNEQFF,TGTGCCAGCTCACCGACCCAGACTATTTACAATGAGCAGTTCTTC
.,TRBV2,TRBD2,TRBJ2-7,CASSSTSGRQGEQYF,TGTGCCAGCAGTTCCACTAGCGGGAGGCAAGGCGAGCAGTACTTC
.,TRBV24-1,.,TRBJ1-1,CATSDSVYTEAFF,TGTGCCACCAGTGATTCAGTTTACACTGAAGCTTTCTTT
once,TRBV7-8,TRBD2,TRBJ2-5,CASSSSGDLVAQYF,TGTGCCAGCAGCAGTAGCGGGGACCTCGTGGCCCAGTACTTC
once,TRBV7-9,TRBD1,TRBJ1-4,CASSLAGQVGEKLFF,TGTGCCAGCAGCTTAGCCGGACAGGTGGGGGAAAAACTGTTTTTT
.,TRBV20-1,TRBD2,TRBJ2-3,CSASKPSGIGDTQYF,TGCAGTGCTAGTAAGCCTAGCGGGATCGGAGATACGCAGTATTTT
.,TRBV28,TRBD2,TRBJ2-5,CASRSPGGVGETQYF,TGTGCCAGCAGGTCCCCCGGGGGGGTGGGCGAGACCCAGTACTTC
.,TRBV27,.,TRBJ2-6,CASSFSAGANVLTF,TGTGCCAGCAGTTTTTCCGCTGGGGCCAACGTCCTGACTTTC
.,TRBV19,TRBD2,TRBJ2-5,CASSASGVFQETQYF,TGTGCCAGTAGTGCAAGCGGGGTATTCCAAGAGACCCAGTACTTC
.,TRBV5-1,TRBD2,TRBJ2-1,CASSSAGGPYNEQFF,TGCGCCAGCAGCTCGGCGGGGGGCCCCTACAATGAGCAGTTCTTC
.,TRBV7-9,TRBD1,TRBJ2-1,CASSGTRGRSSYNEQFF,TGTGCCAGCAGCGGCACCAGGGGGCGGAGCTCCTACAATGAGCAGTTCTTC
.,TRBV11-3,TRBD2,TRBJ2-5,CASSFGGAGETQYF,TGTGCCAGCAGCTTCGGGGGGGCCGGGGAGACCCAGTACTTC
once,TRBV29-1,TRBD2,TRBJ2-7,CSVVLAGGYEQYF,TGCAGCGTTGTACTAGCGGGAGGCTACGAGCAGTACTTC
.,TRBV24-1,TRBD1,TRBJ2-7,CATSASQGAVYEQYF,TGTGCCACCAGTGCCTCCCAGGGGGCGGTTTACGAGCAGTACTTC
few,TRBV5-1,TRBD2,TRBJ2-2,CASSAGVADNTGELFF,TGCGCCAGCAGCGCGGGAGTAGCCGACAACACCGGGGAGCTGTTTTTT
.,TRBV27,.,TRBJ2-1,CASSLWAGNSYNEQFF,TGTGCCAGCAGTTTATGGGCGGGTAACTCCTACAATGAGCAGTTCTTC
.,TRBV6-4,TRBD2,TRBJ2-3,CASSVRGRASTDTQYF,TGTGCCAGCAGTGTACGCGGGAGAGCTAGCACAGATACGCAGTATTTT
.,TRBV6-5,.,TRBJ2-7,CASRSSGDDEQYF,TGTGCCAGCAGGTCCTCAGGGGACGACGAGCAGTACTTC
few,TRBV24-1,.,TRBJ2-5,CATSPGLRETQYF,TGTGCCACCAGTCCGGGACTGAGAGAGACCCAGTACTTC
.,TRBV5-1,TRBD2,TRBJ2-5,CASVGSGSLQETQYF,TGCGCCAGTGTCGGTAGCGGGAGTTTACAAGAGACCCAGTACTTC
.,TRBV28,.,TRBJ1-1,CASRGWTEAFF,TGTGCCAGCCGGGGGTGGACTGAAGCTTTCTTT
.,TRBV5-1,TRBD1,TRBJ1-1,CASSLEDRDTEAFF,TGCGCCAGCAGCTTAGAGGACAGGGACACTGAAGCTTTCTTT
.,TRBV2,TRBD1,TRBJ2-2,CASSAMTGLWTGELFF,TGTGCCAGCAGTGCCATGACAGGGTTGTGGACCGGGGAGCTGTTTTTT
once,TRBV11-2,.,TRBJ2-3,CASSPGTSTDTQYF,TGTGCCAGCAGCCCTGGGACTAGCACAGATACGCAGTATTTT
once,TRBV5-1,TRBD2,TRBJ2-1,CASSPTSGTNEQFF,TGCGCCAGCAGCCCGACTAGCGGGACCAATGAGCAGTTCTTC
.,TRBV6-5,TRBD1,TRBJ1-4,CASSQSGTGGEKLFF,TGTGCCAGCAGTCAGTCCGGGACAGGGGGAGAAAAACTGTTTTTT
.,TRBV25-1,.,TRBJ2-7,CASSEFQGGEQYF,TGTGCCAGCAGTGAATTTCAGGGTGGAGAGCAGTACTTC
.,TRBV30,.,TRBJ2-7,CAWSEQGYEQYF,TGTGCCTGGAGTGAACAGGGATACGAGCAGTACTTC
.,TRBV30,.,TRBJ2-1,CAWSLVAQSEQFF,TGTGCCTGGAGCCTAGTCGCCCAGAGTGAGCAGTTCTTC
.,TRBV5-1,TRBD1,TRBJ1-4,CASSLTQGGEKLFF,TGCGCCAGCAGCTTGACTCAGGGGGGTGAAAAACTGTTTTTT
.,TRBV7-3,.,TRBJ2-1,CASSPVVGSNEQFF,TGTGCCAGCAGCCCCGTCGTCGGGAGCAATGAGCAGTTCTTC
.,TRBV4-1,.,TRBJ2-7,CASSQRTRDYEQYF,TGCGCCAGCAGCCAGAGAACCCGGGACTACGAGCAGTACTTC
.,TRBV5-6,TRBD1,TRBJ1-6,CASSFMDRAGSPLHF,TGTGCCAGCAGCTTTATGGACAGGGCGGGTTCACCCCTCCACTTT
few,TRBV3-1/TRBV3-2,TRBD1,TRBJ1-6,CASSRDRGRDSPLHF,TGTGCCAGCAGCCGGGACAGGGGGCGAGATTCACCCCTCCACTTT
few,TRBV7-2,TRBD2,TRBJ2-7,CASSSLAGGREQYF,TGTGCCAGCAGCTCGCTAGCGGGAGGGCGCGAGCAGTACTTC
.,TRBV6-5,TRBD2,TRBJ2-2,CASVAGGSSGELFF,TGTGCCAGCGTAGCGGGAGGAAGTTCCGGGGAGCTGTTTTTT
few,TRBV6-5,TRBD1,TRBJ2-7,CASSPGQQVREQYF,TGTGCCAGTAGCCCGGGACAGCAAGTACGGGAGCAGTACTTC
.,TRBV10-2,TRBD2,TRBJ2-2,CASSPSGRDGELFF,TGCGCCAGCAGTCCTAGCGGGAGGGACGGGGAGCTGTTTTTT
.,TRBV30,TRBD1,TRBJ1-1,CAWTGRDRGFTEAFF,TGTGCCTGGACGGGGAGGGACAGGGGGTTTACTGAAGCTTTCTTT
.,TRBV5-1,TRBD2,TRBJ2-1,CASSSIAGVSYNEQFF,TGCGCCAGCAGCTCTATAGCGGGAGTATCCTACAATGAGCAGTTCTTC
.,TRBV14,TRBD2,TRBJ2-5,CASSQIAGQETQYF,TGTGCCAGCAGTCAAATAGCGGGTCAAGAGACCCAGTACTTC
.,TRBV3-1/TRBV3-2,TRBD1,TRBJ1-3,CASSRLPGGSGNTIYF,TGTGCCAGCAGCCGTCTTCCAGGGGGCTCTGGAAACACCATATATTTT
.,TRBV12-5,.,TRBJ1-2,CASGSDPGVGDYGYTF,TGTGCTAGTGGTTCCGATCCCGGGGTTGGAGACTATGGCTACACCTTC
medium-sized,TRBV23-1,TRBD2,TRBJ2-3,CASSHRTSGSTDTQYF,TGCGCCAGCAGTCACCGTACTAGCGGGAGCACAGATACGCAGTATTTT
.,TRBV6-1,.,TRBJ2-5,CASSENRETQYF,TGTGCCAGCAGTGAAAACAGGGAGACCCAGTACTTC
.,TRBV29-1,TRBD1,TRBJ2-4,CSVVPGTGLTKNIQYF,TGCAGCGTTGTCCCCGGGACAGGGTTGACCAAAAACATTCAGTACTTC
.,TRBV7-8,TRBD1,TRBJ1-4,CASSSVGVGQANEKLFF,TGTGCCAGCAGCTCCGTGGGGGTTGGACAGGCTAATGAAAAACTGTTTTTT
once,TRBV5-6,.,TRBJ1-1,CASSLSLFGGTEAFF,TGTGCCAGCAGCTTGTCTCTTTTCGGGGGCACTGAAGCTTTCTTT
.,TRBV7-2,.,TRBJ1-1,CASSSYLTANTEAFF,TGTGCCAGCAGCTCATACCTGACAGCGAACACTGAAGCTTTCTTT
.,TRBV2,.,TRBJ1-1,CASSDAGRNTEAFF,TGTGCCAGCAGTGATGCGGGGAGGAACACTGAAGCTTTCTTT
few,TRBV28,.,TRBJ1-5,CASSPVQGGRGNQPQHF,TGTGCCAGCAGTCCCGTACAGGGCGGCAGGGGCAATCAGCCCCAGCATTTT
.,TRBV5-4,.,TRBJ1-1,CASSSITSNTEAFF,TGTGCCAGCAGCTCCATAACATCGAACACTGAAGCTTTCTTT
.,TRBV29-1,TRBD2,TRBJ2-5,CSVQRGAQETQYF,TGCAGCGTGCAGCGGGGGGCGCAAGAGACCCAGTACTTC